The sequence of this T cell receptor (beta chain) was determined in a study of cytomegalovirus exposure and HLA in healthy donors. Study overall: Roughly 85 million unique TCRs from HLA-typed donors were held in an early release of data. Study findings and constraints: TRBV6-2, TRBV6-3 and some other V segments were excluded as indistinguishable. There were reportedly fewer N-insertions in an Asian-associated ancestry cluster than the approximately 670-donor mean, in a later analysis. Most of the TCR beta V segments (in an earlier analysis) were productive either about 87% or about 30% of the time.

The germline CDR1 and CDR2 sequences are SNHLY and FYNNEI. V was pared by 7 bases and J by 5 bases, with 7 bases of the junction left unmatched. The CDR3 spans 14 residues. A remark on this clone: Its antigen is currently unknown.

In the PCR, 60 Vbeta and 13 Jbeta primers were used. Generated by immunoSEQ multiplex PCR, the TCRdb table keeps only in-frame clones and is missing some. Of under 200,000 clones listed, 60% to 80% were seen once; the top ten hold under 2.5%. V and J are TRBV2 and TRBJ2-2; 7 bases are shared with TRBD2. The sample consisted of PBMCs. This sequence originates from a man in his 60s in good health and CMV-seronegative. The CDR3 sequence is CASKSGDETGELFF. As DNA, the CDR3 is TGTGCCAGCAAAAGCGGGGATGAAACCGGGGAGCTGTTTTTT.